This T cell receptor (beta chain) was identified in a study of blood T cell repertoires in COVID-19. Study details: PBMCs, B-cell-depleted T cells, or T cells were the source of the cDNA or gDNA that made up the material.

Per the original methods: It was from reference gene primer amplification that nucleated cell counts were estimated. Libraries were prepared by immunoSEQ multiplex PCR; TCRdb keeps only in-frame clonotypes and omits some of them. The V and J calls and clone size come from that table; D and trimming were worked out from the DNA. Here the sample spans approximately 300,000 clones, around 88% being singletons. Trimming stripped 0 bases from V and 1 base from J, with 7 bases between. Germline V gene sequence: CDR1 MNHEY, CDR2 SVGAGI. The CDR3 sequence is 15 residues long. V usage is TRBV6-5 and J usage is TRBJ1-3; unclear D gene. The clonotype comes from a woman aged 45 to 65 with acute or convalescent COVID-19. Source material: peripheral blood. The CDR3 sequence: CASSYSFQSGNTIYF. The CDR3 coding sequence is TGTGCCAGCAGTTACTCGTTCCAGTCTGGAAACACCATATATTTT.